These 17 T cell receptor beta chains were sequenced from one sample in a study of CD8 T cells in ankylosing spondylitis. TCRdb redid the calling of the 5' RACE reads with MiXCR, one entry per CDR3 protein. Of about 140,000 distinct CDR3 sequences listed, about 7% are singletons. The sequenced sample consisted of blood, either unsorted or a sorted T cell fraction (not recorded which). The receptor set was obtained from a female donor with ankylosing spondylitis or in good health (not recorded which).

This clonotype was picked up many times. This rearrangement joins TRBV5-1 to TRBJ1-1; D perhaps matches TRBD1 (5 bases). The CDR3 is 15 amino acids. Per germline, CDR1 SGHRS and CDR2 YFSETQ. V was cut by 2 bases and J by 1 base, with 12 bases left in between. In DNA, the CDR3 is TGCGCCAGCAGCTTTGGAGGGGCGGAGAACACTGAAGCTTTCTTT. It encodes CASSFGGAENTEAFF.

A few counts support this clonotype. This rearrangement joins TRBV30 to TRBJ1-2; weak D call: TRBD1 (5 bases). V was clipped by 2 bases and J by 8 bases, with 15 bases between them. The CDR3 has 13 residues. Germline CDR1 GTSNPN, CDR2 SVGIG (reference sequence). CDR3 nucleotide sequence: TGTGCCTGGAGTCCGGGTGATGGGGGAGGCTACACCTTC. This encodes CAWSPGDGGGYTF.

V is TRBV11-2 and J is TRBJ1-1; no firm D call. Germline V gene lookup returns CDR1 SGHAT and CDR2 FQNNGV. With 5 bases removed from V and 1 base from J, the gap between germline ends came to 17 bases. This CDR3 comprises 16 residues. CDR3 region: CASSPPPTRGNTEAFF. CDR3 coding DNA: TGTGCCAGCAGCCCACCCCCTACCCGAGGGAACACTGAAGCTTTCTTT.

This clonotype was recorded many times. CDR3 DNA sequence: TGTGCCAGCAGTAGAACAGGGTCGCAGCCCCAGCATTTT. Protein product: CASSRTGSQPQHF. The V call is TRBV12-3 or TRBV12-4, the J call TRBJ1-5; D is perhaps TRBD1 (6 bases). The CDR3 sequence is 13 residues long. Trimming took off 5 bases at V and 7 bases at J, with 12 bases between the two ends.

This clonotype was recorded at least ten times. This rearrangement joins TRBV2 to TRBJ1-3, with 7 bases fitting TRBD1. V gave up 3 bases and J gave up 0 bases; unmatched junction bases: 2. The length of the CDR3 is 15 residues. Germline V gene data show CDR1 as SNHLY and CDR2 as FYNNEI. CDR3 in amino acids: CASSESGGSGNTIYF. CDR3 in DNA: TGTGCCAGCAGTGAGTCAGGGGGCTCTGGAAACACCATATATTTT. Combining the CDR3 with reference TRBV2 and TRBJ1-3 gives the whole variable domain EPEVTQTPSHQVTQMGQEVILRCVPISNHLYFYWYRQILGQKVEFLVSFYNNEISEKSEIFDDQFSVERPDGSNFTLKIRSTKLEDSAMYFCASSESGGSGNTIYFGEGSWLTVV.

This clonotype appeared many times. The chain has TRBV15 and TRBJ2-2; the D gene could be TRBD1 or TRBD2 (5 bases each). Germline V gene data show CDR1 as LNHNV and CDR2 as YYDKDF (reference sequence). V was clipped by 0 bases and J by 15 bases, with 11 bases between them. The CDR3 consists of 12 residues. CDR3 sequence (DNA): TGTGCCACCAGCAGAGAGGGGGAAGTCGTGTTTTTT. It translates to CATSREGEVVFF.

This clonotype was seen only a few times. The rearrangement links TRBV19 to TRBJ1-2, with D perhaps matching TRBD1 (5 bases). Trimming cost V 3 bases and J 5 bases, with 16 bases left between them. The germline CDR1 and CDR2 sequences are LNHDA and SQIVND (reference sequence). This CDR3 is built from 15 residues. The CDR3: CASSILKDKAYGYTF. The DNA of the CDR3 is TGTGCCAGTAGTATTTTGAAGGACAAGGCTTATGGCTACACCTTC.

This clonotype has ten or more counts. The chain carries TRBV29-1 and TRBJ1-2; weak D call: TRBD1 (5 bases). The CDR3 totals 11 residues. The V and J ends lost 7 bases and 4 bases respectively, with 10 bases between them. The V gene's germline CDR1 is SQVTM and CDR2 ANQGSEA. The CDR3 DNA reads as TGCAGCGCTCGGGACGGCTATGGCTACACCTTC. As protein: CSARDGYGYTF.

There are a few counts of this clonotype. The V and J genes are TRBV28 and TRBJ2-5, with D possibly being TRBD1 or TRBD2 (5 bases each). V was cut by 8 bases and J by 6 bases, with 19 bases left in between. This CDR3 has 14 residues. Per the germline V gene, CDR1 is MDHEN and CDR2 is SYDVKM. CDR3 region: CASGRSGEGKTQYF. CDR3 sequence (DNA): TGTGCCAGCGGGCGGAGCGGCGAGGGGAAGACCCAGTACTTC.

This clonotype was recorded many times. The chain recombines TRBV20-1 with TRBJ2-3; D possibly corresponds to TRBD1 (6 bases). V was pared by 6 bases and J by 2 bases, with 12 bases between. The CDR3 is 13 residues long. Germline-derived CDR1 and CDR2 are DFQATT and SNEGSKA (reference sequence). The CDR3 region has the DNA TGCAGTGCCCCAGACAGGTTCACAGATACGCAGTATTTT. It codes for CSAPDRFTDTQYF.

There are many counts of this clonotype. The chain carries TRBV20-1 and TRBJ1-1; 9 nucleotides agree with TRBD1. Germline CDR1 is DFQATT and CDR2 is SNEGSKA (reference sequence). The CDR3 contains 15 residues. Germline trimming cut 3 bases from V and 4 bases from J; bases unmatched to any gene: 9. The CDR3 sequence is CSASGQGTVPTEAFF. CDR3 sequence (DNA): TGCAGTGCTAGCGGACAGGGGACGGTCCCCACTGAAGCTTTCTTT.

The genes are TRBV7-2 and TRBJ2-3, with 14 bases lining up with TRBD2. Unmatched junction bases numbered 6, after V lost 4 bases and J lost 6 bases. This CDR3 region has 16 residues. Germline CDR1 is SGHTA and CDR2 is FQGNSA. The CDR3, as DNA: TGTGCCAGCAGCTGGGGACTAGCGGGGGCTTATGATACGCAGTATTTT. Translating it yields CASSWGLAGAYDTQYF.

This clonotype was recorded at least ten times. V gene TRBV12-3 or TRBV12-4 combines with J gene TRBJ2-5; 8 bases agree with TRBD1. The CDR3 length is 14 residues. The V segment lost 4 bases and the J segment 4 bases; nucleotides outside the gene matches: 5. The CDR3 DNA follows: TGTGCCAGCAGTTACGGACAGGGAAGAGAGACCCAGTACTTC. This encodes CASSYGQGRETQYF.

This clonotype was detected many times. The chain combines TRBV7-2 with TRBJ1-1, with D hard to call. The germline V gene has CDR1 SGHTA and CDR2 FQGNSA. This CDR3 has 11 residues. Trimming took off 6 bases at V and 5 bases at J, with 7 bases between the two ends. For the CDR3, the DNA is TGTGCCAGCAGTAGGGATACTGAAGCTTTCTTT. Translated: CASSRDTEAFF.

V gene TRBV7-2 combines with J gene TRBJ2-3, with 8 bases identical to TRBD1. Losses at the gene ends were 5 bases for V and 2 bases for J; bases not matched to a gene: 6. The CDR3 consists of 15 residues. The germline V gene encodes CDR1 SGHTA and CDR2 FQGNSA. The CDR3 DNA follows: TGTGCCAGCAGCCGGGACAGGCGAAACACAGATACGCAGTATTTT. Its translation is CASSRDRRNTDTQYF.

In this sample, this clonotype turned up many times. The chain employs TRBV5-1 and TRBJ1-1, with 8 bases aligning to TRBD1. Germline loops: CDR1 SGHRS, CDR2 YFSETQ. V lost 1 base and J lost 1; bases outside the gene matches: 3. The CDR3 has 15 residues. The CDR3 region has the DNA TGCGCCAGCAGCTTGCGGACAGGGTCGAACACTGAAGCTTTCTTT. It translates to CASSLRTGSNTEAFF.

This clonotype has a count of ten or more. The chain carries TRBV5-1 and TRBJ1-1, with D tentatively TRBD1 (6 bases). The ends were cut back, 5 bases at V and 1 base at J, with 18 bases in the middle. The CDR3 contains 16 residues. Germline V CDR1 and CDR2: SGHRS, YFSETQ. The CDR3 coding sequence is TGCGCCAGCAGTCCTGGCAGGGGTTACGGGAACACTGAAGCTTTCTTT. Its protein is CASSPGRGYGNTEAFF.